This TCR beta chain was recovered during a study of blood T cell repertoires in COVID-19. Study background: Both acute and convalescent COVID-19 samples were obtained from the United States, Italy and Spain.

Clones were sequenced by immunoSEQ multiplex PCR, and TCRdb holds only the in-frame ones, with some missing. The data show about 220,000 clones, with 84% seen just once and 5% to 6.5% held by the top ten. This clone was observed a handful of times. Germline V gene lookup returns CDR1 SQVTM and CDR2 ANQGSEA. The CDR3 is 12 residues long. Sequencing used peripheral blood. The rearrangement uses TRBV29-1 and TRBJ2-2, with D possibly matching TRBD2 (6 bases). The origin of this receptor is a woman aged 55-69 years who had recovered from COVID-19. The CDR3 DNA follows: TGCGTGGGGGGACCGAACACCGGGGAGCTGTTTTTT. Translated: CVGGPNTGELFF.